The 11 T cell receptor beta chains in this list originate from one sample, sequenced in a study of identical twins. TCRdb redid the calling of the 5' RACE reads with MiXCR, one entry per CDR3 protein. The sample lists 1.5 million or so distinct CDR3 sequences, more than 30% occurring once. The source material was cord blood. The receptors stem from a newborn girl in good health.

This clonotype was detected a few times. V usage is TRBV20-1 and J usage is TRBJ1-1, with a tentative D call TRBD1 (6 bases). The CDR3 contains 12 residues. In germline, CDR1 is DFQATT, CDR2 SNEGSKA (reference sequence). The V end was cut by 8 bases, the J end by 1 base, with 11 bases between. The CDR3 DNA reads as TGCAGTCCAGGACAGCCGAACACTGAAGCTTTCTTT. Its protein product is CSPGQPNTEAFF.

The genes are TRBV28 and TRBJ1-6, with D unresolved. Germline lookup yields CDR1 MDHEN and CDR2 SYDVKM. Trimming stripped 5 bases from V and 9 bases from J, with 11 bases between. This CDR3 has 13 residues. CDR3 sequence: CASSPFGPSPLHF. The CDR3 DNA reads TGTGCCAGCAGTCCCTTTGGGCCTTCACCCCTCCACTTT.

This clonotype was recorded at least ten times. The V call is TRBV29-1, the J call TRBJ2-7; TRBD2 might be the D (6 bases). The CDR3 sequence is 18 residues long. Per germline, CDR1 SQVTM and CDR2 ANQGSEA. V shed 4 bases and J shed 0 bases, with 25 bases lying between them. Here the CDR3 reads CSVVIVVGPGLSSYEQYF. The CDR3 DNA reads as TGCAGCGTTGTTATTGTGGTCGGACCGGGACTGAGCTCCTACGAGCAGTACTTC.

V and J are TRBV7-2 and TRBJ1-1; D is unresolved. The V end was cut by 5 bases, the J end by 1 base, with 11 bases between. Germline assignment: CDR1 SGHTA and CDR2 FQGNSA. This CDR3 region has 14 residues. CDR3 residues: CASSPRHQNTEAFF. The CDR3 region has the DNA TGTGCCAGCAGCCCCCGACACCAGAACACTGAAGCTTTCTTT.

Details on this clonotype: Relative to the germline gene, one junction end is altered; a read error may explain this. The chain employs TRBV11-2 and TRBJ2-4; D uncertain. Germline V gene data show CDR1 as SGHAT and CDR2 as FQNNGV. This CDR3 has 15 amino acids. The CDR3 DNA reads as TGTGCCAGCAGCCTGAACATAAAAGCCAAAAACACTCAGTACTTC. It is translated as CASSLNIKAKNTQYF.

This sequence joins TRBV24-1 and TRBJ1-1; D perhaps matches TRBD1 (5 bases). V dropped 0 bases and J dropped 1 base, with 8 bases sitting between them. Per germline, CDR1 KGHDR and CDR2 SFDVKD. The CDR3 sequence is 15 residues long. The CDR3: CATSDLQGRNTEAFF. In nucleotides, the CDR3 is TGTGCCACCAGTGATTTGCAGGGCCGGAACACTGAAGCTTTCTTT.

As for this clonotype: At one end the junction does not follow the germline gene, possibly because of a read error. The chain links TRBV12-3 or TRBV12-4 to TRBJ2-7; possibly TRBD1 for D (6 bases). The length of the CDR3 is 12 residues. The CDR3 loop is CAGSSDSYEQYF. The CDR3, as DNA: TGTGCCGGCAGCTCGGACAGCTACGAGCAGTACTTC.

This clonotype was detected a few times. The chain uses TRBV7-9 and TRBJ2-7; D uncertain. Deletions cut 2 bases from V and 5 bases from J, with 13 bases between. CDR3 size: 14 residues. Germline loops: CDR1 SEHNR, CDR2 FQNEAQ (reference sequence). CDR3 sequence (DNA): TGTGCCAGCAGCTTATTCGGTGTTGGTGACGAGCAGTACTTC. It yields the protein CASSLFGVGDEQYF.

The genes are TRBV20-1 and TRBJ1-2; D is perhaps TRBD1 (5 bases). This CDR3 comprises 13 residues. Germline V CDR1 and CDR2: DFQATT, SNEGSKA (reference sequence). Deletions cut 7 bases from V and 2 bases from J, with 14 bases between. CDR3 residues: CSVLGPQNYGYTF. DNA of the CDR3: TGCAGTGTTCTGGGACCCCAAAACTATGGCTACACCTTC.

This chain uses TRBV6-5 with TRBJ2-7, with 8 bases matching TRBD2. V was pared by 5 bases and J by 0 bases, with 6 bases of the junction left unmatched. The germline V gene has CDR1 MNHEY and CDR2 SVGAGI. This CDR3 is built from 15 residues. CDR3 DNA sequence: TGTGCCAGCAGTAAGCTCGCGGGAGGCTCCTACGAGCAGTACTTC. Residues: CASSKLAGGSYEQYF.

In this sample, this clonotype turned up once. The junction departs from the called germline gene at one end, perhaps through a read error. V is TRBV12-3 or TRBV12-4 and J is TRBJ2-1; 8 positions agree with TRBD1. The CDR3 contains 13 residues. This CDR3 reads CASSRQGWDERFF. The CDR3 DNA sequence: TGTGCCAGCTCTAGACAGGGGTGGGATGAGCGGTTCTTC.